The sequence of this TCR beta chain was determined in a study of human T cells and chemical hapten exposure. The time point was: patch test 3, about 24 weeks after DPC sensitization. Treatment reported: therapeutic diphenylcyclopropenone sensitization with weekly scalp DPC. This CDR3 has 17 amino acids. Looked up from germline, CDR1 is LGHDT and CDR2 is YNNKEL (reference sequence). V was clipped by 5 bases and J by 9 bases; unmatched bases: 14. Each CDR3 protein is one row after TCRdb ran MiXCR on the RACE reads. This table holds roughly 97,000 distinct CDR3 sequences, around a quarter found once. This receptor was identified in a man aged 40-49 years with alopecia areata. Some clones in this sample may be carry-over from other donors' samples. This specimen was whole blood, taken in connection with sensitization to the hapten diphenylcyclopropenone (DPC). This chain joins TRBV3-1 and TRBJ2-1, with 12 bases matching TRBD2. The CDR3: CASSSLLAGGPTGEQFF. CDR3 in DNA: TGTGCCAGCAGCTCTTTACTAGCGGGAGGACCCACGGGTGAGCAGTTCTTC.